The 30 T cell receptor beta chains below all came from one sample that was sequenced in a study of blood T cell repertoires in COVID-19. Repertoires were generated with immunoSEQ multiplex PCR, while TCRdb's copy carries only in-frame clones and drops some. Of more than 200,000 clones in the sample, approximately 80% were seen once. The sequenced material came from peripheral blood. These receptors originate from a woman in her 40s with active or convalescent COVID-19.

This chain connects TRBV7-3 to TRBJ2-2; tentative D call: TRBD2 (5 bases). The CDR3 has 15 residues. Germline V CDR1 and CDR2: SGHTA, FQGTGA. Trimming left V 3 bases short and J 1 base short, with 9 bases between. As DNA, the CDR3 is TGTGCCAGCAGCTTTGGACTGGGGAACACCGGGGAGCTGTTTTTT. This codes for CASSFGLGNTGELFF.

This clone showed up just once. V usage is TRBV6-4 and J usage is TRBJ2-2; D is unresolved. This CDR3 has 13 amino acids. The germline V gene encodes CDR1 MRHNA and CDR2 SNTAGT. Trimming stripped 2 bases from V and 5 bases from J, with 6 bases between. The CDR3 sequence is CASSDDGTGELFF. As DNA, the CDR3 is TGTGCCAGCAGTGACGACGGGACCGGGGAGCTGTTTTTT.

V gene TRBV2 combines with J gene TRBJ2-5; D possibly corresponds to TRBD1 (8 bases). The CDR3 spans 15 residues. Germline V gene sequence: CDR1 SNHLY, CDR2 FYNNEI. Trimming removed 7 bases from V and 0 bases from J, with 15 bases in between. The CDR3 sequence: CASNLQGGYQETQYF. CDR3 nucleotides: TGTGCCAGCAACCTACAGGGGGGGTACCAAGAGACCCAGTACTTC. Full variable domain (rest looked up from reference TRBV2 and TRBJ2-5): EPEVTQTPSHQVTQMGQEVILRCVPISNHLYFYWYRQILGQKVEFLVSFYNNEISEKSEIFDDQFSVERPDGSNFTLKIRSTKLEDSAMYFCASNLQGGYQETQYFGPGTRLLVL.

This sequence joins TRBV5-5 and TRBJ2-3; a weak D match, TRBD2 (5 bases). CDR3 length: 17 amino acids. The germline V and J ends were trimmed by 0 bases and 1 base, with 15 bases remaining between them. In germline, CDR1 is SGHKS, CDR2 YYEKEE (reference sequence). The CDR3 sequence: CASSLGLALLGTDTQYF. The CDR3 DNA follows: TGTGCCAGCAGCTTGGGACTCGCGCTACTAGGCACAGATACGCAGTATTTT. The full variable domain, in which reference TRBV5-5 and TRBJ2-3 provide the parts outside the CDR3, is DAGVTQSPTHLIKTRGQQVTLRCSPISGHKSVSWYQQVLGQGPQFIFQYYEKEERGRGNFPDRFSARQFPNYSSELNVNALLLGDSALYLCASSLGLALLGTDTQYFGPGTRLTVL.

V and J are TRBV11-2 and TRBJ2-3; maybe TRBD1 (6 bases). The CDR3 is 15 amino acids. Deletions cut 3 bases from V and 1 base from J, with 11 bases between. Germline values: CDR1 SGHAT, CDR2 FQNNGV. CDR3 nucleotides: TGTGCCAGCAGCTTTGGACAGCGACGCACAGATACGCAGTATTTT. Its translation is CASSFGQRRTDTQYF.

V usage is TRBV2 and J usage is TRBJ1-5; D unclear. This CDR3 comprises 13 residues. The V end lost 7 bases, the J end lost 2 bases, and 9 bases lay between the germline ends. CDR1 is SNHLY and CDR2 is FYNNEI in the germline V gene. CDR3 nucleotide sequence: TGTGCCAGCATGTTCCGGGGCAATCAGCCCCAGCATTTT. Protein sequence: CASMFRGNQPQHF. Full variable domain (remainder filled in from reference TRBV2 and TRBJ1-5): EPEVTQTPSHQVTQMGQEVILRCVPISNHLYFYWYRQILGQKVEFLVSFYNNEISEKSEIFDDQFSVERPDGSNFTLKIRSTKLEDSAMYFCASMFRGNQPQHFGDGTRLSIL.

The rearrangement joins TRBV2 to TRBJ2-3; tentatively, D is TRBD2 (6 bases). Germline CDR1 is SNHLY and CDR2 is FYNNEI. Deletions cut 4 bases from V and 5 bases from J, with 10 bases between. CDR3 length: 13 amino acids. DNA for the CDR3: TGTGCCAGCAGTGCCGCCGGGGGAGATACGCAGTATTTT. Its translation is CASSAAGGDTQYF.

The V and J genes are TRBV29-1 and TRBJ1-2, with no clear D. The V end lost 5 bases, the J end lost 8 bases, and 18 bases lay between the germline ends. CDR1 and CDR2 (germline): SQVTM, ANQGSEA. There are 13 residues in the CDR3. The CDR3 nucleotides read TGCAGCGTTAGCTCGGAATATGGGAGGGGCTACACCTTC. It codes for CSVSSEYGRGYTF. The full variable domain, in which reference TRBV29-1 and TRBJ1-2 provide the parts outside the CDR3, is SAVISQKPSRDICQRGTSLTIQCQVDSQVTMMFWYRQQPGQSLTLIATANQGSEATYESGFVIDKFPISRPNLTFSTLTVSNMSPEDSSIYLCSVSSEYGRGYTFGSGTRLTVV.

The gene calls are TRBV10-2 and TRBJ1-1; D perhaps matches TRBD1 (6 bases). Germline V gene sequence: CDR1 WSHSY, CDR2 SAAADI. V was pared by 0 bases and J by 6 bases, with 11 bases between. The CDR3 has 14 amino acids. CDR3 loop: CASSESNRVAEAFF. In nucleotides, the CDR3 is TGCGCCAGCAGTGAGTCGAACAGGGTAGCTGAAGCTTTCTTT.

J is TRBJ1-6 and V is TRBV27, with TRBD1 matching 9 bases. This CDR3 contains 15 residues. Germline V gives CDR1 MNHEY, CDR2 SMNVEV (reference sequence). J was trimmed by 9 bases and V by 4 bases; bases with no gene match: 7. CDR3 bases: TGTGCCAGCAGTTACAAGGGACAGGGCACTTCACCCCTCCACTTT. It is translated as CASSYKGQGTSPLHF.

The chain links TRBV10-2 to TRBJ2-5; D uncertain. CDR3 size: 13 residues. V was pared by 4 bases and J by 1 base, with 7 bases between. CDR1 and CDR2 from the germline V gene are WSHSY and SAAADI. CDR3 coding DNA: TGCGCCAGCAGTGCGTATTTCCAAGAGACCCAGTACTTC. Protein product: CASSAYFQETQYF.

The V call is TRBV29-1, the J call TRBJ2-7, with 7 bases identical to TRBD1. Germline lookup yields CDR1 SQVTM and CDR2 ANQGSEA. The CDR3 length is 13 residues. V lost 4 bases, J lost 3 bases, and 6 bases stayed unmatched. CDR3 residues: CSVGGHRGYEQYF. CDR3 DNA: TGCAGCGTTGGAGGGCACAGGGGCTACGAGCAGTACTTC.

This clone has only one observation. One base away lies a much larger clone, so this may be a sequencing read error. The chain recombines TRBV7-9 with TRBJ1-2; TRBD1 agrees at 8 bases. This CDR3 is built from 12 residues. After removal of 5 bases from V and 7 bases from J, the junction contained 3 bases not matched to a gene. Germline V gene lookup returns CDR1 SEHNR and CDR2 FQNEAQ (reference sequence). CDR3 DNA: TGTGCCAGCAGCCCCAGGGGGCTTGGCTACACCTTC. This sequence encodes CASSPRGLGYTF. The variable domain in full, with the rest retrieved from reference TRBV7-9 and TRBJ1-2, is DTGVSQNPRHKITKRGQNVTFRCDPISEHNRLYWYRQTLGQGPEFLTYFQNEAQLEKSRLLSDRFSAERPKGSFSTLEIQRTEQGDSAMYLCASSPRGLGYTFGSGTRLTVV.

This clone occurred once. J is TRBJ1-2 and V is TRBV5-1, with D possibly being TRBD1 (5 bases). Per the germline V gene, CDR1 is SGHRS and CDR2 is YFSETQ. The CDR3 runs to 13 residues. V was shortened by 0 bases and J by 8 bases, with 11 bases between the two germline ends. CDR3 DNA: TGCGCCAGCAGCTTGGAAGGGGTAGGAGGCTACACCTTC. The encoded protein is CASSLEGVGGYTF.

In its sample, this clone was seen once. CDR3 nucleotide sequence: TGTGCCAGCAGTTACGGACAGAACACTGAAGCTTTCTTT. Translated, it gives CASSYGQNTEAFF. This chain joins TRBV6-5 and TRBJ1-1, with a weak D call TRBD1 (5 bases). Germline V lookup: CDR1 MNHEY, CDR2 SVGAGI. CDR3 size: 13 residues. V was shortened by 2 bases and J by 1 base, with 5 bases between the two germline ends.

The gene calls are TRBV7-2 and TRBJ1-6; the match to TRBD1 covers 7 bases. The CDR3 spans 18 residues. Looked up from germline, CDR1 is SGHTA and CDR2 is FQGNSA. The J segment lost 4 bases and the V segment lost 1 base, leaving 10 bases of the junction unmatched. DNA of the CDR3: TGTGCCAGCAGCTTAGACCCCAACAGGGGTTGGTATAATTCACCCCTCCACTTT. It is translated as CASSLDPNRGWYNSPLHF.

This sequence joins TRBV5-1 and TRBJ1-4; D uncertain. The CDR3 runs 14 residues. In germline, CDR1 is SGHRS, CDR2 YFSETQ. The germline V and J ends were trimmed by 6 bases and 6 bases, with 15 bases remaining between them. CDR3 bases: TGCGCCAGCAAGCTTTGGCAGGTAGATGAAAAACTGTTTTTT. This codes for CASKLWQVDEKLFF. The whole variable domain, remainder taken from reference TRBV5-1 and TRBJ1-4, is KAGVTQTPRYLIKTRGQQVTLSCSPISGHRSVSWYQQTPGQGLQFLFEYFSETQRNKGNFPGRFSGRQFSNSRSEMNVSTLELGDSALYLCASKLWQVDEKLFFGSGTQLSVL.

The chain links TRBV5-1 to TRBJ2-5, with D tentatively TRBD1 (7 bases). V lost 3 bases and J 3 bases, leaving 24 bases between the germline ends. The CDR3 covers 18 residues. Germline-derived CDR1 and CDR2 are SGHRS and YFSETQ. As DNA, the CDR3 is TGCGCCAGCAGCTCGGGGACTTCCCAGGGGGTGTCCAAAGAGACCCAGTACTTC. Translation gives CASSSGTSQGVSKETQYF.

The CDR3 region is CASSLGQGRQETQYF. The CDR3, as DNA: TGTGCCAGCAGTCTCGGACAGGGGAGGCAAGAGACCCAGTACTTC. The chain recombines TRBV6-5 with TRBJ2-5, with 9 bases aligning to TRBD1. J gave up 2 bases and V 5 bases, and 6 bases lay outside the gene matches. The CDR3 loop spans 15 amino acids. CDR1 is MNHEY and CDR2 is SVGAGI in the germline V gene.

J is TRBJ1-1 and V is TRBV5-1; 12 positions match TRBD1. Germline values: CDR1 SGHRS, CDR2 YFSETQ. J lost 2 bases, V lost 4 bases, and 9 bases had no gene match. The CDR3 has 17 amino acids. The CDR3 reads CASSLGQGAPDNTEAFF. CDR3 nucleotide sequence: TGCGCCAGCAGCCTGGGACAGGGGGCGCCTGATAACACTGAAGCTTTCTTT.

The J gene is TRBJ2-2, the V gene TRBV18; TRBD1 matches 9 bases. V lost 3 bases and J lost 7; bases outside the gene matches: 9. The CDR3 runs to 16 residues. From germline, CDR1 is KGHSH and CDR2 LQKENI. The CDR3 coding sequence is TGTGCCAGCTCACCGCTACAGGGGGCCGATAGCGGGGAGCTGTTTTTT. It yields the protein CASSPLQGADSGELFF.

The chain couples TRBV24-1 to TRBJ2-7; tentatively, D is TRBD2 (6 bases). Looked up from germline, CDR1 is KGHDR and CDR2 is SFDVKD. V was shortened by 4 bases and J by 6 bases, with 12 bases between the two germline ends. The CDR3 runs to 13 residues. The DNA of the CDR3 is TGTGCCACCAGTGACCCCCTGGGGGGCGAGCAGTACTTC. Translation gives CATSDPLGGEQYF.

V gene TRBV6-5 combines with J gene TRBJ2-3, with D unresolved. Trimming stripped 4 bases from V and 8 bases from J, with 13 bases between. This CDR3 contains 13 residues. Germline values: CDR1 MNHEY, CDR2 SVGAGI. For the CDR3, the DNA is TGTGCCAGCAGTTCCCCCCTGAGCGCTACGCAGTATTTT. Encoded protein: CASSSPLSATQYF.

The chain employs TRBV30 and TRBJ2-7; D is uncertain. With 5 bases removed from V and 4 bases from J, the gap between germline ends came to 21 bases. Germline CDR1 GTSNPN, CDR2 SVGIG (reference sequence). The CDR3 contains 15 residues. CDR3 protein: CAWSPPALELYEQYF. CDR3 DNA: TGTGCCTGGTCCCCCCCGGCCCTGGAGCTTTACGAGCAGTACTTC.

This clone was detected only a few times. CDR3 bases: TGCAGTGCTCTCAGGGGATATGGCTACACCTTC. As protein: CSALRGYGYTF. The gene calls are TRBV20-1 and TRBJ1-2, with a weak D call TRBD1 (6 bases). The CDR3 runs 11 residues. CDR1 is DFQATT, CDR2 SNEGSKA, per germline (reference sequence). The ends were cut back, 5 bases at V and 5 bases at J, with 9 bases in the middle.

J is TRBJ1-2 and V is TRBV15, with a tentative D call TRBD1 (5 bases). Trimming took 9 bases from V and 6 from J, leaving 23 bases between them. Germline-derived CDR1 and CDR2 are LNHNV and YYDKDF (reference sequence). CDR3 length equals 15 residues. CDR3 in amino acids: CATSEERTGVDGYTF. CDR3 nucleotides: TGTGCCACTTCTGAAGAAAGGACGGGGGTCGATGGCTACACCTTC.

This clone has only a few counts. The CDR3: CASSLSLAADGYTF. CDR3 coding DNA: TGTGCCAGCAGCCTATCGCTCGCCGCGGATGGCTACACCTTC. The gene calls are TRBV11-2 and TRBJ1-2; no reliable D call. Germline-derived CDR1 and CDR2 are SGHAT and FQNNGV. This CDR3 has 14 amino acids. V lost 5 bases and J lost 6, with 16 bases in between.

The CDR3 DNA reads TGTGCCAGCACTTCCGGGAGGAGTACGCAGTATTTT. It yields the protein CASTSGRSTQYF. V and J are TRBV6-5 and TRBJ2-3; 7 bases are a match to TRBD2. The CDR3 runs to 12 residues. V trimming: 7 bases; J trimming: 8 bases; junction bases outside the gene matches: 6. The V gene's germline CDR1 is MNHEY and CDR2 SVGAGI.

The CDR3 bases are TGTGCCAGCAGTGGCGGGGGCTCCTACAATGAGCAGTTCTTC. This encodes CASSGGGSYNEQFF. V usage is TRBV11-3 and J usage is TRBJ2-1; TRBD2 aligns across 7 bases. With V trimmed by 6 bases and J by 0 bases, 2 bases remained unmatched. The CDR3 sequence is 14 residues long. From germline, CDR1 is SGHNT and CDR2 YENEEA.

This rearrangement joins TRBV19 to TRBJ1-3; possible D gene TRBD1, 5 bases. V shed 6 bases and J shed 2 bases, with 8 bases lying between them. The CDR3 contains 13 residues. The germline V gene encodes CDR1 LNHDA and CDR2 SQIVND (reference sequence). The CDR3 loop reads CASRTGTGNTIYF. CDR3 nucleotide sequence: TGTGCCAGTAGAACAGGAACTGGAAACACCATATATTTT.